This T cell receptor beta chain was captured by sequencing in a study of blood T cell repertoires in COVID-19. The method was immunoSEQ multiplex PCR; TCRdb's version includes in-frame clones alone and lacks a portion of them. The table shows under 200,000 clones, with over 80% occurring only once. Symptom resolution, clearance, or two negative PCRs marked the recovered donors of Cohort 3. The germline CDR1 and CDR2 sequences are SGHAT and FQNNGV. The CDR3 is 16 amino acids. Trimming cost V 1 base and J 5 bases; bases outside gene matches: 10. The TCR sequence derives from an older woman who had recovered from COVID-19. The source material was PBMCs or T cells enriched from blood (not recorded which). This chain joins TRBV11-2 and TRBJ2-7; 8 bases are shared with TRBD2. The CDR3 nucleotides are TGTGCCAGCAGCTTAGGAAGGAGGGGACTAGGGCACGAGCAGTACTTC. Protein product: CASSLGRRGLGHEQYF.